This is a list of T cell receptor beta chains from one sample in a study of blood T cell repertoires in COVID-19. The data were produced by immunoSEQ multiplex PCR, yet TCRdb's version contains in-frame clones alone and is incomplete. The profile shows about 230,000 clones, around four fifths of them singletons. Sequences were obtained from peripheral blood. The receptors originated from a woman aged 65 to 85 with active or convalescent COVID-19. CDR3s include the opening cysteine and the closing phenylalanine or tryptophan. Clone sizes are given selectively: once, few, many, or a class where the clone is expanded.

cdr3_aa cdr3_length v_call clone_size j_call
CASTPSGMALTGANVLTF 18 TRBV19 NA TRBJ2-6
CATSASYGGEQFF 13 TRBV24-1 NA TRBJ2-1
CASSLSRGMMDGYTF 15 TRBV28 NA TRBJ1-2
CASSFGGGANYGYTF 15 TRBV5-1 NA TRBJ1-2
CASSLAMDYSVGNTIYF 17 TRBV5-4 NA TRBJ1-3
CASSLPSGRAGTDTQYF 17 TRBV27 NA TRBJ2-3
CASRPLPLGNTIYF 14 TRBV6-5 NA TRBJ1-3
CSARRVVEQYF 11 TRBV20-1 once TRBJ2-7
CASSEQGNQPQHF 13 TRBV2 once TRBJ1-5
CASSFRDFTTGELFF 15 TRBV7-2 NA TRBJ2-2
CASSPGQIQETQYF 14 TRBV9 NA TRBJ2-5
CASSAAGGPADTQYF 15 TRBV9 NA TRBJ2-3
CATRLVRGGRADTQYF 16 TRBV24-1 NA TRBJ2-3
CAINQRGPLYEQYF 14 TRBV10-3 NA TRBJ2-7
CASSISQGLDQPQHF 15 TRBV19 NA TRBJ1-5
CASSLEGPTGEQYF 14 TRBV7-2 NA TRBJ2-7
CASSHRGQHFEQYF 14 TRBV4-1 NA TRBJ2-7
CAISPLDRDQETQYF 15 TRBV10-3 few TRBJ2-5
CSVYTNYGYTF 11 TRBV20-1 NA TRBJ1-2
CASSWETGQNGGYTF 15 TRBV5-1 NA TRBJ1-2
CSVPTSPTSGGAGTGELFF 19 TRBV29-1 NA TRBJ2-2
CASSDGQGVNYGYTF 15 TRBV5-1 NA TRBJ1-2
CASSNRGVGNTGELFF 16 TRBV7-3 NA TRBJ2-2
CASSIPPGQGFYGYTF 16 TRBV28 NA TRBJ1-2
CASSTGLASPLEQYF 15 TRBV19 once TRBJ2-7
CSVDRSPPGETQYF 14 TRBV29-1 NA TRBJ2-5
CASSISRDQPQHF 13 TRBV19 NA TRBJ1-5
CASRPGLAGPTAGNEQFF 18 TRBV2 few TRBJ2-1
CASRPTGNQPQHF 13 TRBV12-3/TRBV12-4 NA TRBJ1-5
CASSLARTEQYF 12 TRBV7-9 NA TRBJ2-7
CASSYSAGQGSPLHF 15 TRBV6-5 NA TRBJ1-6
CASSQATWAGDTQYF 15 TRBV3-1/TRBV3-2 NA TRBJ2-3
CASSPPSANYGYTF 14 TRBV18 NA TRBJ1-2
CASRHGGTDTQYF 13 TRBV5-4 NA TRBJ2-3
CASSQREANTEAFF 14 TRBV3-1/TRBV3-2 NA TRBJ1-1
CSALTGTGNTIYF 13 TRBV29-1 once TRBJ1-3
CASSAGLAGVETQYF 15 TRBV5-4 NA TRBJ2-5
CASSPPNGYYGYTF 14 TRBV28 NA TRBJ1-2
CASSQLGANLNYGYTF 16 TRBV7-9 NA TRBJ1-2
CASRGGAGDTQYF 13 TRBV5-1 NA TRBJ2-3
CASSLGFRGNVEKLFF 16 TRBV7-9 NA TRBJ1-4
CASSINGGETQYF 13 TRBV19 NA TRBJ2-5
CASSVAPTAYNEQFF 15 TRBV9 NA TRBJ2-1
CASSQGTGRANEQFF 15 TRBV4-1 NA TRBJ2-1
CASSLGGTYEQYF 13 TRBV12-3/TRBV12-4 NA TRBJ2-7
CASSPQVLYGYTF 13 TRBV9 NA TRBJ1-2
CASSSYIQTGGEQFF 15 TRBV7-8 NA TRBJ2-1
CASSFRVLNRVTSSPLHF 18 TRBV27 NA TRBJ1-6
CASSTTDSPSPLHF 14 TRBV18 once TRBJ1-6
CASSPRLAGGHTGELFF 17 TRBV7-8 NA TRBJ2-2
CASSPGLAGLTTQYF 15 TRBV5-5 NA TRBJ2-3
CASSVDRGRGGNQPQHF 17 TRBV2 NA TRBJ1-5
CAISGGGQTEQYF 13 TRBV10-3 NA TRBJ2-7